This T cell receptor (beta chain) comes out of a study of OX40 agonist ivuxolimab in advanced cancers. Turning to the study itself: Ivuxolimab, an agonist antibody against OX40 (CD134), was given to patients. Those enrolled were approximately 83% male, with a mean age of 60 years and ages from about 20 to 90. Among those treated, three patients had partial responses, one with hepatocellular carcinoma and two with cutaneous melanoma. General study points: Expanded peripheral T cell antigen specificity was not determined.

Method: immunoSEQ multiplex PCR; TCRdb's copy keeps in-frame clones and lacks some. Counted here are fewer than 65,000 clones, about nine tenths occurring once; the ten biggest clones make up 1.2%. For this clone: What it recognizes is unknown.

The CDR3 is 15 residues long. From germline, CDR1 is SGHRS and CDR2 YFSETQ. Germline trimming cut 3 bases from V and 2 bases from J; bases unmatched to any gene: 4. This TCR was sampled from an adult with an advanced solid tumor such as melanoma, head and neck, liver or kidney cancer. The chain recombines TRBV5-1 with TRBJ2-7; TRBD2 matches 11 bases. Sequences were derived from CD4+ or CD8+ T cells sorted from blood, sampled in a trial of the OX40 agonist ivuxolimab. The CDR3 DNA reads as TGCGCCAGCAGCTCCCCGGGACTAGCGGCCTACGAGCAGTACTTC. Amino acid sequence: CASSSPGLAAYEQYF.